This record covers a single T cell receptor beta chain. Its specificity is unknown. The sample belongs to a study of cytomegalovirus exposure and HLA in healthy donors. Clones were read by immunoSEQ multiplex PCR, and TCRdb kept only the in-frame ones, dropping some. The sample contains some 170,000 clones, roughly 84% of which appear only once. The CDR3 loop spans 11 amino acids. CDR1 SGHRS and CDR2 YFSETQ come from the germline V gene. V lost 4 bases and J lost 11; bases outside the gene matches: 6. Notes on the study in general: TCR beta chains numbering more than 150 were designated cytomegalovirus-associated.

The sample was PBMCs. The V call is TRBV5-1, the J call TRBJ2-7; 7 nucleotides line up with TRBD1. The origin of this receptor is a man aged 25 to 40 in good health and CMV-seropositive. In nucleotides, the CDR3 is TGCGCCAGCAGCGACGCCGGGACAGAGTACTTC. Protein product: CASSDAGTEYF.